This T cell receptor (beta chain) appears in the sequencing data of a study of neurological immune-mediated disorders. Study-wide results and caveats: The expanded clones of different subjects shared no CDR3 amino acid sequences (suggesting private repertoires in all groups).

Where libraries were unsorted, they were derived from 2 million PBMCs stored at -80 degrees C. With 10-nucleotide random UMIs, 5'RACE was used to make the cDNA. Every sequencing run returned over 200 million TCR-beta sequences, which were derived from 15-18 subjects. TCRdb reprocessed the 5' RACE reads via MiXCR and lists one record per CDR3 protein. The data contain more than 45,000 distinct CDR3 sequences, approximately 10% of them seen just once; the ten biggest clones take up approximately 22%. This clonotype was picked up many times. As yet, its antigen is unknown. Trimming cost V 6 bases and J 6 bases, with 14 bases left between them. Germline V gives CDR1 SQVTM, CDR2 ANQGSEA. This CDR3 region has 12 residues.

V gene TRBV29-1 combines with J gene TRBJ2-5; D ambiguous. This sequence originates from a woman aged 40 to 50 with HTLV-1-associated myelopathy (HAM/TSP). Sequencing was performed on PBMCs. CDR3 protein: CSVHPPAQTQYF. CDR3 bases: TGCAGCGTCCATCCCCCCGCACAGACCCAGTACTTC. The full variable domain, with the rest looked up from reference TRBV29-1 and TRBJ2-5, is SAVISQKPSRDICQRGTSLTIQCQVDSQVTMMFWYRQQPGQSLTLIATANQGSEATYESGFVIDKFPISRPNLTFSTLTVSNMSPEDSSIYLCSVHPPAQTQYFGPGTRLLVL.